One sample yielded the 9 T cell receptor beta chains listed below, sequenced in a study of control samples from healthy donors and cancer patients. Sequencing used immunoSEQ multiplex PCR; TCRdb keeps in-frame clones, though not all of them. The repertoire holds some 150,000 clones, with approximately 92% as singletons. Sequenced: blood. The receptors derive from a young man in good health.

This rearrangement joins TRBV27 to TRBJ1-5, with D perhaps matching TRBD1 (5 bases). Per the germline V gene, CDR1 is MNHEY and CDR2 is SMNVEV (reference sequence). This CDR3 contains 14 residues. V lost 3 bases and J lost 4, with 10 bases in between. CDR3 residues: CASSLAGTNQPQHF. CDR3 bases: TGTGCCAGCAGTTTGGCAGGGACTAATCAGCCCCAGCATTTT.

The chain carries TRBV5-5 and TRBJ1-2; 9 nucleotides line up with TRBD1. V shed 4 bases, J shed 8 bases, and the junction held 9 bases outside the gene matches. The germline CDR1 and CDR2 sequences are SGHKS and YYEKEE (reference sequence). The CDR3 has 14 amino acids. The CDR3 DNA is TGTGCCAGCAGCCCGCCGGGACAGGGACACGGCTACACCTTC. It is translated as CASSPPGQGHGYTF.

CDR3 coding DNA: TGTGCCACCAGCGTCCCACTTATGAAGGGGGACACTGAAGCTTTCTTT. It encodes CATSVPLMKGDTEAFF. The rearrangement uses TRBV15 and TRBJ1-1, with D perhaps TRBD1 (6 bases). The germline V gene encodes CDR1 LNHNV and CDR2 YYDKDF (reference sequence). Trimming pared 5 bases from V and 3 bases from J, leaving 19 bases between. The CDR3 has 16 amino acids.

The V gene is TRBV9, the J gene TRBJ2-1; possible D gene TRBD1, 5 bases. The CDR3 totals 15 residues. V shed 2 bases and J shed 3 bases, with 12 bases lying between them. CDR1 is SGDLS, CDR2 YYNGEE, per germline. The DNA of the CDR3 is TGTGCCAGCAGCGTCTCGGCAGGGTTCTACAATGAGCAGTTCTTC. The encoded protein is CASSVSAGFYNEQFF. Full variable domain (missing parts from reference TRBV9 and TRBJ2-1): DSGVTQTPKHLITATGQRVTLRCSPRSGDLSVYWYQQSLDQGLQFLIQYYNGEERAKGNILERFSAQQFPDLHSELNLSSLELGDSALYFCASSVSAGFYNEQFFGPGTRLTVL.

The CDR3 protein is CASSQGPESYEQYF. DNA for the CDR3: TGTGCCAGCAGCCAGGGACCCGAGTCCTACGAGCAGTACTTC. This chain links TRBV5-4 with TRBJ2-7; either TRBD1 or TRBD2 may fit D (5 bases each). V was shortened by 4 bases and J by 1 base, with 12 bases between the two germline ends. This CDR3 spans 14 amino acids. Germline V gives CDR1 SGHNT, CDR2 YYREEE (reference sequence).

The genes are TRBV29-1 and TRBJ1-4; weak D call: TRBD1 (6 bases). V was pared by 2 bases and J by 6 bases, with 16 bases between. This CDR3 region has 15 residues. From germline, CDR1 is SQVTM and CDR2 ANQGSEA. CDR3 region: CSVEISRGPDEKLFF. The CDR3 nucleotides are TGCAGCGTTGAAATCTCCAGGGGACCGGATGAAAAACTGTTTTTT.

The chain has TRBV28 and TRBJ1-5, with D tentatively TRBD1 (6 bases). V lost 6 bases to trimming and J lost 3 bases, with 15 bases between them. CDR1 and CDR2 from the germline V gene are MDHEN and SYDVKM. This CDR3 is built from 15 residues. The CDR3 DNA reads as TGTGCCAGCAGAGTAGGGGGGCCCTCCAATCAGCCCCAGCATTTT. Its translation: CASRVGGPSNQPQHF.

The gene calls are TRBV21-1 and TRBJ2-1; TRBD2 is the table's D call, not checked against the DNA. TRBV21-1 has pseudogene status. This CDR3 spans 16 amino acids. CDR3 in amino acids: CASSKDGTSGGNEQFF. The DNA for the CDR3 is TGTGCCAGCAGCAAAGATGGGACTAGCGGGGGGAATGAGCAGTTCTTC.

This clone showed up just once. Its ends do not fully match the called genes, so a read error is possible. The CDR3 region is CASSLAKDTEAFF. The CDR3 DNA reads TGTGCCAGCAGCTTGGCTAAGGACACCGAAGCTTTCTTT. V is TRBV5-4 and J is TRBJ1-1; tentatively, D is TRBD1 (5 bases). This CDR3 is built from 13 residues. From germline, CDR1 is SGHNT and CDR2 YYREEE (reference sequence).